What follows is one T cell receptor beta chain and its context. The data originate from a study of OX40 agonist ivuxolimab in advanced cancers. Repertoires were generated with immunoSEQ multiplex PCR, while TCRdb's copy carries only in-frame clones and drops some. Of approximately 66,000 clones listed, around 84% are singletons. The CDR3 extends over 14 amino acids. The ends were cut back, 6 bases at V and 4 bases at J, with 15 bases in the middle. Germline CDR1 is MNHEY and CDR2 is SVGAGI. The sample in question was CD4+ or CD8+ T cells sorted from blood, obtained in a trial of the OX40 agonist ivuxolimab. The chain couples TRBV6-5 to TRBJ1-2, with TRBD1 as a possible D gene (5 bases). The clonotype originates from an adult with an advanced solid tumor such as melanoma, head and neck, liver or kidney cancer. DNA of the CDR3: TGTGCCAGCAGCATTAGGGGCGACAGCTATGGCTACACCTTC. Translated, it gives CASSIRGDSYGYTF.